This TCR beta chain originates from a study of spatial heterogeneity in lung cancer. MiXCR, run by TCRdb on the 5' RACE reads, gives a single entry per CDR3 protein. The sample lists around 89,000 distinct CDR3 sequences; about 12% were seen once. This clonotype came up a few times. Time point noted: sample taken at primary tumor resection. The study sequenced unsorted whole RNA from tumor, nontumor lung or frozen PBMC. The CDR3 runs 13 residues. Germline V lookup: CDR1 MDHEN, CDR2 SYDVKM. Between the trimmed V and J ends, which lost 4 bases and 2 bases, there was a span of 8 bases. This receptor was obtained from a male donor with early-stage non-small cell lung cancer. Sequencing was performed on PBMCs, taken at surgery. The chain has TRBV28 and TRBJ1-2; D is undetermined. The CDR3 nucleotides are TGTGCCAGCAGTTCGGGTTTAAACTATGGCTACACCTTC. Its protein is CASSSGLNYGYTF.